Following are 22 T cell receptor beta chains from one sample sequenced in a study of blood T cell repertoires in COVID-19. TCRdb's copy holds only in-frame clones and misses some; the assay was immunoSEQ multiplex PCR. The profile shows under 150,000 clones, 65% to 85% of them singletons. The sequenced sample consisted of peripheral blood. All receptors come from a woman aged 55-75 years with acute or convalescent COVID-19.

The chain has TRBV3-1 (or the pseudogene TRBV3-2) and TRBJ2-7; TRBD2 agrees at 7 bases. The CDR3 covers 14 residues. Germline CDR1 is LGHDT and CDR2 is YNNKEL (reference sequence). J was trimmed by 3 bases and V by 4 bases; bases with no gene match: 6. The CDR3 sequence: CASSPGLESYEQYF. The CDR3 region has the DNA TGTGCCAGCAGCCCCGGACTAGAGAGCTACGAGCAGTACTTC.

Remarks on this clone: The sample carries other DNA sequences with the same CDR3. CDR3 sequence: CASSFADTQYF. The CDR3 nucleotides read TGTGCCAGCAGTTTCGCAGATACGCAGTATTTT. J is TRBJ2-3 and V is TRBV12-3 or TRBV12-4; D not certain. The V end lost 3 bases, the J end lost 4 bases, and 2 bases lay between the germline ends. CDR3 length: 11 amino acids.

The CDR3 DNA sequence: TGTGCCAGCAGCTTTGGACAGGGGATGGGCAATCAGCCCCAGCATTTT. Translated, it gives CASSFGQGMGNQPQHF. The V and J genes are TRBV7-2 and TRBJ1-5; TRBD1 matches at 9 bases. The trim removed 3 bases at V and 2 bases at J, leaving 5 bases unmatched. The CDR3 has 16 residues. Germline V gene data show CDR1 as SGHTA and CDR2 as FQGNSA.

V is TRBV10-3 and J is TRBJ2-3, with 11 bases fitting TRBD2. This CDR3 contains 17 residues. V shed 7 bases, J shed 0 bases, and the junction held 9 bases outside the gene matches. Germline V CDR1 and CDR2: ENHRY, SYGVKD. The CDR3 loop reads CAITGTSGDTSTDTQYF. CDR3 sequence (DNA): TGTGCCATCACCGGGACTAGCGGAGATACTAGCACAGATACGCAGTATTTT.

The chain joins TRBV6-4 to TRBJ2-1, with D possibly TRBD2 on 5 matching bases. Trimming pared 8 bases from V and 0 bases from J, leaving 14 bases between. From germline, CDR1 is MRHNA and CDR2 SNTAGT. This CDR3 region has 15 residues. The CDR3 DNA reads TGTGCCAGCGGCGCGGAGGCCAGCTCCTACAATGAGCAGTTCTTC. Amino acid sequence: CASGAEASSYNEQFF.

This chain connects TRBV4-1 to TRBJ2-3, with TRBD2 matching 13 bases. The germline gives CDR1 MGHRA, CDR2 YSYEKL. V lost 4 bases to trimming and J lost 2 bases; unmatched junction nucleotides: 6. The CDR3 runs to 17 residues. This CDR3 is CASSPRTSGRSTDTQYF. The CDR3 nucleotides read TGCGCCAGCAGCCCTCGGACTAGCGGGAGATCCACAGATACGCAGTATTTT.

The CDR3 loop is CASTVSGYEQYF. Here the CDR3 DNA reads TGTGCCAGCACAGTTAGCGGCTACGAGCAGTACTTC. V and J are TRBV28 and TRBJ2-7; D perhaps matches TRBD2 (6 bases). Germline values: CDR1 MDHEN, CDR2 SYDVKM. With 7 bases removed from V and 3 bases from J, the gap between germline ends came to 10 bases. The CDR3 sequence is 12 residues long. Filled out from reference TRBV28 and TRBJ2-7, the complete variable domain reads DVKVTQSSRYLVKRTGEKVFLECVQDMDHENMFWYRQDPGLGLRLIYFSYDVKMKEKGDIPEGYSVSREKKERFSLILESASTNQTSMYLCASTVSGYEQYFGPGTRLTVT.

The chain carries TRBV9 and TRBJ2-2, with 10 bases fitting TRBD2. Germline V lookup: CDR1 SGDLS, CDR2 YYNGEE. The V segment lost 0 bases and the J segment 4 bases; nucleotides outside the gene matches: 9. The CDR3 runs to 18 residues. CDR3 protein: CASSVVPSGRVSTGELFF. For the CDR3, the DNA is TGTGCCAGCAGCGTAGTTCCCAGCGGGAGGGTTAGCACCGGGGAGCTGTTTTTT.

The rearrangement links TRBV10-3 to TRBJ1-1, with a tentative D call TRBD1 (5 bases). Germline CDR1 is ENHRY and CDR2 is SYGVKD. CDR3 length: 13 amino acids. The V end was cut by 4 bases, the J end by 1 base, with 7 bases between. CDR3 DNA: TGTGCCATCAGTGGACAGACGAACACTGAAGCTTTCTTT. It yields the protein CAISGQTNTEAFF.

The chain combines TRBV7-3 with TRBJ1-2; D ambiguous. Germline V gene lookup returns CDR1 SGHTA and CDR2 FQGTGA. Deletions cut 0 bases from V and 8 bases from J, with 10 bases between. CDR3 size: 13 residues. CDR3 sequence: CASSLTAGLGYTF. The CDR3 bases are TGTGCCAGCAGCTTAACGGCTGGTTTGGGCTACACCTTC.

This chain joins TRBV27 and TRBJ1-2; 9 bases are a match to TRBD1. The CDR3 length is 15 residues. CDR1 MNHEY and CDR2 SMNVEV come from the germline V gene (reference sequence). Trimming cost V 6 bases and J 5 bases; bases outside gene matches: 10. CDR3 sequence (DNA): TGTGCCAGCAGCACAACAACAGGGGGCGGGTATGGCTACACCTTC. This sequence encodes CASSTTTGGGYGYTF.

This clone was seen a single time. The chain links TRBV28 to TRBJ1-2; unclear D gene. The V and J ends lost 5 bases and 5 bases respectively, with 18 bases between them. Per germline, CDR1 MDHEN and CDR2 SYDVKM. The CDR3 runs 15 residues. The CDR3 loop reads CASSPGGPASYGYTF. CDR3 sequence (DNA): TGTGCCAGCAGTCCTGGAGGGCCCGCTAGTTATGGCTACACCTTC.

CDR3 protein: CASSEAVDYEQYF. The CDR3 region has the DNA TGTGCCAGCAGCGAGGCGGTCGATTACGAGCAGTACTTC. This chain connects TRBV9 to TRBJ2-7; no clear D gene. This CDR3 has 13 amino acids. The V gene lost 3 bases and the J gene lost 4 bases, with 11 bases spanning the gap. Germline V lookup: CDR1 SGDLS, CDR2 YYNGEE. Full variable domain (missing parts from reference TRBV9 and TRBJ2-7): DSGVTQTPKHLITATGQRVTLRCSPRSGDLSVYWYQQSLDQGLQFLIQYYNGEERAKGNILERFSAQQFPDLHSELNLSSLELGDSALYFCASSEAVDYEQYFGPGTRLTVT.

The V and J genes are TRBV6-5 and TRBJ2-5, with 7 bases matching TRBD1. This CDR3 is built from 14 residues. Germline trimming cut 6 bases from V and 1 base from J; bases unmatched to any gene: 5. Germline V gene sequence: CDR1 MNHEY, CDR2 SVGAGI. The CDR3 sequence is CASSFGTVQETQYF. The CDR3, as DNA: TGTGCCAGCAGCTTCGGGACAGTCCAAGAGACCCAGTACTTC.

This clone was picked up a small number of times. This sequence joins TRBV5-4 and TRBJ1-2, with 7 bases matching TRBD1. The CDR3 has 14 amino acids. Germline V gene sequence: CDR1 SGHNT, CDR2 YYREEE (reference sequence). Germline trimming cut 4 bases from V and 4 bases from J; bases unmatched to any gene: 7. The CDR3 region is CASSGLGQSYGYTF. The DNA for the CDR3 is TGTGCCAGCAGCGGTTTGGGACAGTCCTATGGCTACACCTTC.

This chain's CDR3 is CASSNWNVGGNEQFF. The CDR3 DNA reads as TGTGCCAGTAGTAATTGGAATGTTGGGGGGAATGAGCAGTTCTTC. The V call is TRBV19, the J call TRBJ2-1; a possible D gene is TRBD2 (6 bases). The V gene lost 4 bases and the J gene lost 7 bases, with 17 bases spanning the gap. Per the germline V gene, CDR1 is LNHDA and CDR2 is SQIVND (reference sequence). This CDR3 contains 15 residues.

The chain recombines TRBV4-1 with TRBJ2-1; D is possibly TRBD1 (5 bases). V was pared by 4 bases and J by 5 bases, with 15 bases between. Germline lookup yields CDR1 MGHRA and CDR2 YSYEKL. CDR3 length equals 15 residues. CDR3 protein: CASSPYLQVNNEQFF. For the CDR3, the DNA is TGCGCCAGCAGCCCGTATCTACAGGTGAACAATGAGCAGTTCTTC.

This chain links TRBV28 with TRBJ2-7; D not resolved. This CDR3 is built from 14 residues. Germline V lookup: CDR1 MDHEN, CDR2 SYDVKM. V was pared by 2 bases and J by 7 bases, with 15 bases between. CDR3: CASSLGLGGFEQYF. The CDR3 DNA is TGTGCCAGCAGTTTAGGTCTCGGTGGTTTTGAGCAGTACTTC. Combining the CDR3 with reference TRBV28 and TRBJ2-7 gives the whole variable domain DVKVTQSSRYLVKRTGEKVFLECVQDMDHENMFWYRQDPGLGLRLIYFSYDVKMKEKGDIPEGYSVSREKKERFSLILESASTNQTSMYLCASSLGLGGFEQYFGPGTRLTVT.

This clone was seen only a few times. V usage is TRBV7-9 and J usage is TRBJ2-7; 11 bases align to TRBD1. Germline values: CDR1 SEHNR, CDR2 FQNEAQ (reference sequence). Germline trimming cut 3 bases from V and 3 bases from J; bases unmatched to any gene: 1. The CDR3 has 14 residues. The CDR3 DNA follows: TGTGCCAGCAGCTTCGGGACAGGGGGCTACGAGCAGTACTTC. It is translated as CASSFGTGGYEQYF.

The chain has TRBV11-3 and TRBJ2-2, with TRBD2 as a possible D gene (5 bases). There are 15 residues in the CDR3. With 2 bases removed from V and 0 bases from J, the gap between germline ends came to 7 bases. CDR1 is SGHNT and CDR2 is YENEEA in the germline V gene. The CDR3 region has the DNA TGTGCCAGCAGCTTAAGGACTCCGAACACCGGGGAGCTGTTTTTT. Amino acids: CASSLRTPNTGELFF. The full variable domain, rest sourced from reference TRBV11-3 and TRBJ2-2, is EAGVVQSPRYKIIEKKQPVAFWCNPISGHNTLYWYLQNLGQGPELLIRYENEEAVDDSQLPKDRFSAERLKGVDSTLKIQPAELGDSAVYLCASSLRTPNTGELFFGEGSRLTVL.

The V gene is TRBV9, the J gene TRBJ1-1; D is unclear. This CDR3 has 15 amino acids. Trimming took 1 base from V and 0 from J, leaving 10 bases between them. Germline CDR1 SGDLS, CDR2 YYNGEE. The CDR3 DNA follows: TGTGCCAGCAGCGTAAGCCAGACAATGAACACTGAAGCTTTCTTT. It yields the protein CASSVSQTMNTEAFF.

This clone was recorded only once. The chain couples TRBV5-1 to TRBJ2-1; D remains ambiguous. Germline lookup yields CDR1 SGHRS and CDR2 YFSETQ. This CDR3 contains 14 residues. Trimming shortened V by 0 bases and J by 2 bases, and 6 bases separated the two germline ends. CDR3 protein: CASSLAGAYNEQFF. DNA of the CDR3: TGCGCCAGCAGCTTGGCCGGTGCCTACAATGAGCAGTTCTTC.